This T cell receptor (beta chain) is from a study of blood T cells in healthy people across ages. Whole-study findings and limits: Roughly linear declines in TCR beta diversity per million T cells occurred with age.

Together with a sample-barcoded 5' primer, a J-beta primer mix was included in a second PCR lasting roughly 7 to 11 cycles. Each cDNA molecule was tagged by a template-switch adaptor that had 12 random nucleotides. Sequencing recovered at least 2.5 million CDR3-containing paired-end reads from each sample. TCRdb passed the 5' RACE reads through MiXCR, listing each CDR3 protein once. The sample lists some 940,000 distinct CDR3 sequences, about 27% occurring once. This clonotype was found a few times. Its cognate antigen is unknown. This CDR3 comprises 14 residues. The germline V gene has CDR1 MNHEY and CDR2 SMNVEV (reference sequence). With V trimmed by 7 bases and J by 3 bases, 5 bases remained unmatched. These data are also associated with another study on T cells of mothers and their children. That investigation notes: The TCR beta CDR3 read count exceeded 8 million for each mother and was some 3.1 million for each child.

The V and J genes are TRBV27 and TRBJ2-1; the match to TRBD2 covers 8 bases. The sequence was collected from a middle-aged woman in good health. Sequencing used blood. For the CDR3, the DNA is TGTGCCAGCATGAAGCGGGGGAACTACAATGAGCAGTTCTTC. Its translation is CASMKRGNYNEQFF.